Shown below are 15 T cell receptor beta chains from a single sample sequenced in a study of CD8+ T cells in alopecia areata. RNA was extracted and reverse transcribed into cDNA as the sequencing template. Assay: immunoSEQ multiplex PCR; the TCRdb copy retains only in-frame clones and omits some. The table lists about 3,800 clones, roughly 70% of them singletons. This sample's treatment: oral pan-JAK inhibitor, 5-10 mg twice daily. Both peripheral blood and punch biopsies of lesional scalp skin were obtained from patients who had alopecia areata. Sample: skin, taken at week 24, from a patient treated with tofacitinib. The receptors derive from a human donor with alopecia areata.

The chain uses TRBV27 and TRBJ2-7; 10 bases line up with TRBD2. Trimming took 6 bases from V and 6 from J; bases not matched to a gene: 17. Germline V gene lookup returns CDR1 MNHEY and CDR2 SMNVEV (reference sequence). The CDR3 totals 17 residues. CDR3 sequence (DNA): TGTGCCAGCAGCCCTCTGGGGAGCGGGGGGGGTAGCGTCGAGCAGTACTTC. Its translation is CASSPLGSGGGSVEQYF.

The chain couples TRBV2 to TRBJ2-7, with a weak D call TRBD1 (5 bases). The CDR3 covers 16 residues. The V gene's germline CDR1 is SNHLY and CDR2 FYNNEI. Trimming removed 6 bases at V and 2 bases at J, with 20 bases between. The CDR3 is CASSGTTTVVAYEQYF. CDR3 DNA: TGTGCCAGCAGCGGTACAACGACAGTTGTTGCCTACGAGCAGTACTTC.

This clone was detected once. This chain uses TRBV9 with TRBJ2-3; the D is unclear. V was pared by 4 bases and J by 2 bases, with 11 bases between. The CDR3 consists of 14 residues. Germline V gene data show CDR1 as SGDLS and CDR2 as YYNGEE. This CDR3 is CASSNTWSTDTQYF. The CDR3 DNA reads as TGTGCCAGCAGCAATACCTGGTCCACAGATACGCAGTATTTT. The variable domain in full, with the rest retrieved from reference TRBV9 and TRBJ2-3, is DSGVTQTPKHLITATGQRVTLRCSPRSGDLSVYWYQQSLDQGLQFLIQYYNGEERAKGNILERFSAQQFPDLHSELNLSSLELGDSALYFCASSNTWSTDTQYFGPGTRLTVL.

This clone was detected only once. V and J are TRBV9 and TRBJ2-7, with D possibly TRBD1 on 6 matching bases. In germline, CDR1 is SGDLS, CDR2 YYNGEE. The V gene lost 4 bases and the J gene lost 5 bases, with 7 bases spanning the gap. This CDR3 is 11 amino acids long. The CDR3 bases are TGTGCCAGCAGCAACAGGGACGAGCAGTACTTC. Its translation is CASSNRDEQYF.

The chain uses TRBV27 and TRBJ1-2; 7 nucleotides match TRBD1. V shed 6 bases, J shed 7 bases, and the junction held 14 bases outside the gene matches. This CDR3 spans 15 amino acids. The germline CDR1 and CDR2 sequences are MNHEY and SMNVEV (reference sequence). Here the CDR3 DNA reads TGTGCCAGCAGCCCCGACCTCAGGGGGGCAGGTGGCTACACCTTC. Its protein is CASSPDLRGAGGYTF.

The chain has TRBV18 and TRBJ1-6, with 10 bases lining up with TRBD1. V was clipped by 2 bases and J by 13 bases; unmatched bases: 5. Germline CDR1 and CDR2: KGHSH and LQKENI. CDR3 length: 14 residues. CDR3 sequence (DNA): TGTGCCAGCTCACCAGGACAGGGGGTATATCCCCTCCACTTT. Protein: CASSPGQGVYPLHF.

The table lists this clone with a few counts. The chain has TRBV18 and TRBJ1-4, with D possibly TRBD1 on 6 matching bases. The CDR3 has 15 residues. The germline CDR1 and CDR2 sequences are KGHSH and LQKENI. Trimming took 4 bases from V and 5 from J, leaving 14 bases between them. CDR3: CASSLSGHTNEKLFF. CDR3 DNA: TGTGCCAGCTCACTATCGGGACACACGAATGAAAAACTGTTTTTT.

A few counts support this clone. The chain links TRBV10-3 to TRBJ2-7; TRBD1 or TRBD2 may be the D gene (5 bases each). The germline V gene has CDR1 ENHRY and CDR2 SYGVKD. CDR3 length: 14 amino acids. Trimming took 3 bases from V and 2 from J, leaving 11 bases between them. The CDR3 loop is CAISDGTGAYEQYF. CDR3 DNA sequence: TGTGCCATCAGTGATGGGACGGGCGCCTACGAGCAGTACTTC.

CDR3 sequence: CASPNCKRVETQYF. As DNA, the CDR3 is TGTGCCAGTCCCAATTGTAAGAGGGTCGAGACCCAGTACTTC. The chain links TRBV27 to TRBJ2-5; weak D call: TRBD2 (5 bases). The CDR3 has 14 residues. V was pared by 9 bases and J by 5 bases, with 19 bases between. Germline V gene data show CDR1 as MNHEY and CDR2 as SMNVEV (reference sequence).

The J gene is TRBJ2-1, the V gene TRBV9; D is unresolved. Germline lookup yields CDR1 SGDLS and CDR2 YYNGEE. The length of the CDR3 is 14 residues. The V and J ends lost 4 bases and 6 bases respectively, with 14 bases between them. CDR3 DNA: TGTGCCAGCAGCTTGCCCGGTCAAGGCAATGAGCAGTTCTTC. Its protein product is CASSLPGQGNEQFF.

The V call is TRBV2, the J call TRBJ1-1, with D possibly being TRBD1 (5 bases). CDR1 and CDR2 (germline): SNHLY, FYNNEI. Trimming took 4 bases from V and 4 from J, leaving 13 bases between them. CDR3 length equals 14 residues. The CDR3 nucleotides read TGTGCCAGCAGTGGACAGATTAGGGGCACTGAAGCTTTCTTT. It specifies CASSGQIRGTEAFF.

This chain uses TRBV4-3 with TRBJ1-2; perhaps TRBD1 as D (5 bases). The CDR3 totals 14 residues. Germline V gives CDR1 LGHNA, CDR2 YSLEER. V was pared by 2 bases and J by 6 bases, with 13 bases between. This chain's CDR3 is CASSQTAGRHGYTF. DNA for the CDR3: TGCGCCAGCAGCCAAACGGCAGGGAGGCATGGCTACACCTTC.

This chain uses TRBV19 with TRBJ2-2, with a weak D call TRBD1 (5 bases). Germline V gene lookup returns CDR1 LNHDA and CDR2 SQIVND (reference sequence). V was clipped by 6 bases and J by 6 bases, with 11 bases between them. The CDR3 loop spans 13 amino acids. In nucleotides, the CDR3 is TGTGCCAGTAGGGCAGGGAATGCCGGGGAGCTGTTTTTT. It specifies CASRAGNAGELFF. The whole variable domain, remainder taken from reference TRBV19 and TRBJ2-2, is DGGITQSPKYLFRKEGQNVTLSCEQNLNHDAMYWYRQDPGQGLRLIYYSQIVNDFQKGDIAEGYSVSREKKESFPLTVTSAQKNPTAFYLCASRAGNAGELFFGEGSRLTVL.

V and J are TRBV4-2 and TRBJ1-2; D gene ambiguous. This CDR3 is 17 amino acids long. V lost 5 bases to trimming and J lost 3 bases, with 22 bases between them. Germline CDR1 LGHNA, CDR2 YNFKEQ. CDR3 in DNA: TGTGCCAGCAGCACCCCCTTCCAGAGGGTGAAAGACTATGGCTACACCTTC. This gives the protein CASSTPFQRVKDYGYTF.

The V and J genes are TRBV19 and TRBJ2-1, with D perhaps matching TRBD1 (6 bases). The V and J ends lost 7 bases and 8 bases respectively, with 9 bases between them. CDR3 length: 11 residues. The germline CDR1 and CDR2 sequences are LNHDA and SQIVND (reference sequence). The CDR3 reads CASTRGYEQFF. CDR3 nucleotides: TGTGCCAGTACCAGGGGCTATGAGCAGTTCTTC.